This TCR beta chain was observed in a study of T cell repertoires in cytomegalovirus infection. Overall study: The public TCR beta signatures pointed to both CMV infection and matching HLA type.

This clonotype came up a few times. Its antigen is not known. Points from the study as a whole: HLA-C-restricted CMV clonotypes gave the most frequent clonotype in two of eight donors.

Each CDR3 protein gets one entry after TCRdb re-called the reads with MiXCR. This table has approximately 730,000 distinct CDR3 sequences, around 29% appearing once. This specimen was cultured CD8+ T cells from PBMCs, taken from culture after CMV antigen stimulation. The clonotype originates from a human donor in good health (CMV status not recorded). Some clones in this sample may be carry-over from other donors' samples.

The CDR3 sequence is CASSGPGYEQYF. DNA of the CDR3: TGTGCCAGCAGTGGACCGGGCTACGAGCAGTACTTC. This chain connects TRBV6-1 to TRBJ2-7; the D is unclear. The V and J ends lost 4 bases and 3 bases respectively, with 7 bases between them. Germline CDR1 is MNHNS and CDR2 is SASEGT. The CDR3 consists of 12 residues.